The clone carrying this TCR beta chain was observed once. Its antigen is not known. This entry is derived from a study of Ad26.COV2.S vaccination and SARS-CoV-2 variants. The method was immunoSEQ multiplex PCR; TCRdb's version includes in-frame clones alone and lacks a portion of them. Of approximately 280,000 clones listed, roughly 86% are singletons. Treatment reported: 19 received Ad26.COV2.S at low or high dose, single or two shots; about 5 received placebo; per-sample allocation not given. Specimen acquisition occurred on day 63 following the initial vaccine or placebo injection. What was given as vaccine was an Ad26 vector encoding Wuhan-strain SARS-CoV-2 spike. The CDR3 contains 15 residues. Germline CDR1 SNHLY, CDR2 FYNNEI. V lost 0 bases and J 5 bases, leaving 13 bases between the germline ends. Whole-study results and caveats: In vaccinated individuals, spike-specific CD8+ and CD4+ T cell responses reportedly displayed substantial breadth.

The source was peripheral blood, collected in a trial of Ad26.COV2.S vaccine versus placebo. The gene calls are TRBV2 and TRBJ1-1; D gene unclear. The source of this sequence is a person between 18 and 65 years old who received the Ad26.COV2.S COVID-19 vaccine or a placebo. This CDR3 is CASSEALIVQTEAFF. As DNA, the CDR3 is TGTGCCAGCAGTGAAGCGCTTATTGTACAGACTGAAGCTTTCTTT. The whole variable domain, remainder taken from reference TRBV2 and TRBJ1-1, is EPEVTQTPSHQVTQMGQEVILRCVPISNHLYFYWYRQILGQKVEFLVSFYNNEISEKSEIFDDQFSVERPDGSNFTLKIRSTKLEDSAMYFCASSEALIVQTEAFFGQGTRLTVV.